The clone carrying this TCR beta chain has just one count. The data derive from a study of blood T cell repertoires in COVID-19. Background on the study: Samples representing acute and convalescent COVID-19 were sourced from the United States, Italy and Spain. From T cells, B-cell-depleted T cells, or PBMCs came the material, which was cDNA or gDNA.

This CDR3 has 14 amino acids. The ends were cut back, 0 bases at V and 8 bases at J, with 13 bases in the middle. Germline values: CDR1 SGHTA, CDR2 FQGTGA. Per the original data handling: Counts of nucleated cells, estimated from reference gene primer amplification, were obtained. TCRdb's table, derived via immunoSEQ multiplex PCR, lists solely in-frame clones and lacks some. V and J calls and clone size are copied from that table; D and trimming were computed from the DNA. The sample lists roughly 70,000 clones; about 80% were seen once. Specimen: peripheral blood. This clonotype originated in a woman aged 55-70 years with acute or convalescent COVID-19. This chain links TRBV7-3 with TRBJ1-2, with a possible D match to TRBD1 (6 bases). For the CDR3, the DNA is TGTGCCAGCAGCTTAACGACTTGGGACAACGGCTACACCTTC. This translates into CASSLTTWDNGYTF.